The clone carrying this T cell receptor beta chain showed up just a few times. The sample is drawn from a study of T-cell reconstitution after alpha-beta-depleted transplantation in children. Preparing the TCRbeta library involved the use of unique molecular identifiers. TCRdb used MiXCR to reprocess the PCR reads, holding one entry per CDR3 protein. This table has 300,000 or so distinct CDR3 sequences, more than 9% appearing once. This CDR3 region has 15 residues. The V segment lost 6 bases and the J segment 9 bases; nucleotides outside the gene matches: 14. The V gene's germline CDR1 is MNHNS and CDR2 SASEGT.

The sample here was PBMCs from the stem cell graft donor, taken from the stem cell graft. The rearrangement joins TRBV6-1 to TRBJ2-3, with TRBD1 matching over 8 bases. The source is a human donor who donated a stem cell graft to a child with SCID. The CDR3 coding sequence is TGTGCCAGCAGGGAGGCAGGGGGCGGACAGAAGACGCAGTATTTT. It translates to CASREAGGGQKTQYF.